This passage covers 26 T cell receptor beta chains from one sample sequenced in a study of T cell changes during pregnancy in multiple sclerosis. Using immunoSEQ multiplex PCR, the repertoire was profiled, and TCRdb retains in-frame clones only, with some absent. The sample shows roughly 84,000 clones, just under 95% of them seen only once. Sequences were derived from peripheral blood, sampled in the third trimester of pregnancy. The receptors here all came from a female donor in good health, enrolled as a control in a pregnancy study.

This CDR3 is CASSLVSQPTGELFF. DNA for the CDR3: TGTGCCAGCAGTTTAGTTAGCCAGCCCACCGGGGAGCTGTTTTTT. V and J are TRBV28 and TRBJ2-2; no reliable D call. CDR1 is MDHEN and CDR2 is SYDVKM in the germline V gene. V was cut by 2 bases and J by 4 bases, with 11 bases left in between. The CDR3 totals 15 residues.

The chain combines TRBV5-1 with TRBJ2-3, with D possibly being TRBD2 (5 bases). Trimming took 4 bases from V and 2 from J, leaving 11 bases between them. In germline, CDR1 is SGHRS, CDR2 YFSETQ. This CDR3 is 14 amino acids long. Here the CDR3 DNA reads TGCGCCAGCAGCAGAGGACTTACCACAGATACGCAGTATTTT. Translation gives CASSRGLTTDTQYF.

The chain joins TRBV6-1 to TRBJ2-1, with D maybe TRBD2 (5 bases). This CDR3 region has 15 residues. Germline-derived CDR1 and CDR2 are MNHNS and SASEGT. Trimming left V 4 bases short and J 4 bases short, with 14 bases between. The CDR3 bases are TGTGCCAGCAGTGTTCAGCGGACTGAGTACAATGAGCAGTTCTTC. Translated: CASSVQRTEYNEQFF.

The chain is built from TRBV2 and TRBJ2-1; maybe TRBD1 (6 bases). Germline CDR1 and CDR2: SNHLY and FYNNEI. CDR3 size: 13 residues. V dropped 8 bases and J dropped 5 bases, with 13 bases sitting between them. In nucleotides, the CDR3 is TGTGCCAGCTCACAGGGAGAAAACAATGAGCAGTTCTTC. Protein product: CASSQGENNEQFF.

The V gene is TRBV7-9, the J gene TRBJ2-5; the match to TRBD1 covers 7 bases. The germline V gene encodes CDR1 SEHNR and CDR2 FQNEAQ (reference sequence). The CDR3 extends over 15 amino acids. Trimming at V came to 9 bases and at J to 0 bases, leaving 10 bases not matched to a gene. The CDR3 sequence is CASMTGTAYQETQYF. In DNA form, the CDR3 reads TGTGCCAGTATGACCGGGACAGCGTACCAAGAGACCCAGTACTTC.

The CDR3 protein is CASKVSGVGTTEAFF. CDR3 nucleotides: TGTGCCAGCAAAGTCTCGGGGGTGGGGACCACTGAAGCTTTCTTT. The chain links TRBV2 to TRBJ1-1; perhaps TRBD1 as D (5 bases). V lost 7 bases and J lost 4, with 19 bases in between. The CDR3 is 15 amino acids. Germline V CDR1 and CDR2: SNHLY, FYNNEI.

This chain joins TRBV14 and TRBJ2-3; D possibly corresponds to TRBD2 (5 bases). Germline V gene sequence: CDR1 SGHDN, CDR2 FVKESK. V lost 1 base, J lost 6 bases, and 5 bases lay in between. The CDR3 length is 12 residues. The DNA for the CDR3 is TGTGCCAGCAGCCAAGTAGCGGATACGCAGTATTTT. Protein: CASSQVADTQYF. Filled out from reference TRBV14 and TRBJ2-3, the complete variable domain reads EAGVTQFPSHSVIEKGQTVTLRCDPISGHDNLYWYRRVMGKEIKFLLHFVKESKQDESGMPNNRFLAERTGGTYSTLKVQPAELEDSGVYFCASSQVADTQYFGPGTRLTVL.

In DNA, the CDR3 is TGTGCCAGCAGTGATGTCGGAGGGGGCAGTCAGCCCCAGCATTTT. As protein: CASSDVGGGSQPQHF. This chain uses TRBV2 with TRBJ1-5; 7 bases match TRBD1. This CDR3 has 15 amino acids. Germline V gives CDR1 SNHLY, CDR2 FYNNEI. Losses at the gene ends were 3 bases for V and 6 bases for J; bases not matched to a gene: 8.

The chain combines TRBV28 with TRBJ2-7; TRBD1 might be the D (6 bases). From germline, CDR1 is MDHEN and CDR2 SYDVKM. The CDR3 covers 14 residues. Between the trimmed V and J ends, which lost 5 bases and 0 bases, there was a span of 11 bases. In DNA, the CDR3 is TGTGCCAGCAGTCCATCGGACAGCTCCTACGAGCAGTACTTC. Translating gives CASSPSDSSYEQYF.

This chain connects TRBV5-1 to TRBJ1-4; TRBD1 matches 7 bases. Trimming took 0 bases from V and 0 from J; bases not matched to a gene: 2. The CDR3 has 16 residues. Per the germline V gene, CDR1 is SGHRS and CDR2 is YFSETQ. In DNA, the CDR3 is TGCGCCAGCAGCTTGGGGGACAGTGCAACTAATGAAAAACTGTTTTTT. Amino acids: CASSLGDSATNEKLFF.

This clone showed up just once. This chain joins TRBV5-1 and TRBJ2-7; 10 bases align to TRBD2. The germline gives CDR1 SGHRS, CDR2 YFSETQ. The CDR3 is 15 residues long. V gave up 1 base and J gave up 7 bases; unmatched junction bases: 8. The CDR3 spells CASSLRLSGRDEQYF. The CDR3 DNA sequence: TGCGCCAGCAGCTTGCGTCTCAGCGGGAGGGATGAGCAGTACTTC.

The V call is TRBV6-4, the J call TRBJ2-1; 10 bases are a match to TRBD2. CDR3 length: 15 amino acids. Trimming took 6 bases from V and 6 from J; bases not matched to a gene: 8. Germline CDR1 is MRHNA and CDR2 is SNTAGT. CDR3 loop: CASRTLAGVSNEQFF. CDR3 coding DNA: TGTGCCAGCAGAACTCTAGCGGGAGTTTCCAATGAGCAGTTCTTC.

The V gene is TRBV7-8, the J gene TRBJ2-7; tentative D call: TRBD1 (6 bases). The CDR3 consists of 17 residues. Germline lookup yields CDR1 SGHVS and CDR2 FQNEAQ. Trimming stripped 2 bases from V and 0 bases from J, with 17 bases between. The CDR3 DNA reads TGTGCCAGCAGCTTAACCGCCGGGACATCGAGCTCCTACGAGCAGTACTTC. Its translation: CASSLTAGTSSSYEQYF.

The gene calls are TRBV5-4 and TRBJ1-1; the D gene is possibly TRBD1 (5 bases). The CDR3 covers 12 residues. V was shortened by 4 bases and J by 7 bases, with 11 bases between the two germline ends. Germline V lookup: CDR1 SGHNT, CDR2 YYREEE (reference sequence). The CDR3 DNA sequence: TGTGCCAGCAGCACAACAGGTTTTGAAGCTTTCTTT. Translation: CASSTTGFEAFF.

V gene TRBV5-1 combines with J gene TRBJ1-5; D gene unclear. The CDR3 sequence is 14 residues long. V shed 0 bases and J shed 5 bases, with 9 bases lying between them. Per germline, CDR1 SGHRS and CDR2 YFSETQ. CDR3 bases: TGCGCCAGCAGCTTGGCCGCGGGTTATCAGCCCCAGCATTTT. Translated, it gives CASSLAAGYQPQHF.

DNA for the CDR3: TGTGCCAGCAGCTTGGGTAGCGGGATCTACTACGAGCAGTACTTC. Amino acids: CASSLGSGIYYEQYF. The genes are TRBV7-2 and TRBJ2-7; 8 bases map to TRBD2. The trim removed 3 bases at V and 3 bases at J, leaving 7 bases unmatched. From germline, CDR1 is SGHTA and CDR2 FQGNSA. The CDR3 covers 15 residues.

In its sample, this clone was seen once. The chain recombines TRBV18 with TRBJ2-1; D is perhaps TRBD2 (5 bases). Germline V gives CDR1 KGHSH, CDR2 LQKENI. The CDR3 contains 13 residues. V lost 3 bases and J 6 bases, leaving 9 bases between the germline ends. The CDR3 here is CASSPGARNEQFF. CDR3 nucleotides: TGTGCCAGCTCACCGGGAGCACGCAATGAGCAGTTCTTC.

The chain is built from TRBV5-6 and TRBJ2-5; D uncertain. The CDR3 is made up of 15 amino acids. Germline V lookup: CDR1 SGHDT, CDR2 YYEEEE. Deletions cut 6 bases from V and 3 bases from J, with 18 bases between. The CDR3 here is CASIVYSSSEETQYF. The CDR3 coding sequence is TGTGCCAGCATCGTGTACAGCTCCTCCGAAGAGACCCAGTACTTC.

The V gene is TRBV5-1, the J gene TRBJ2-5; no firm D call. The CDR3 loop spans 13 amino acids. With 0 bases removed from V and 5 bases from J, the gap between germline ends came to 8 bases. Germline CDR1 SGHRS, CDR2 YFSETQ. The CDR3 DNA follows: TGCGCCAGCAGCTTGGCGGTCTCGGAGACCCAGTACTTC. It encodes CASSLAVSETQYF.

The chain employs TRBV28 and TRBJ1-1, with a weak D call TRBD1 (6 bases). The CDR3 has 16 amino acids. Trimming took 6 bases from V and 5 from J, leaving 22 bases between them. CDR1 and CDR2 from the germline V gene are MDHEN and SYDVKM. The CDR3 loop is CASSLGGPWGGTEAFF. The DNA for the CDR3 is TGTGCCAGCAGCCTCGGGGGCCCATGGGGGGGGACTGAAGCTTTCTTT.

This chain's CDR3 is CASSQTGRGNTIYF. The DNA for the CDR3 is TGCGCCAGCAGCCAGACAGGGAGGGGAAACACCATATATTTT. The chain links TRBV5-1 to TRBJ1-3; TRBD1 matches 7 bases. This CDR3 comprises 14 residues. In germline, CDR1 is SGHRS, CDR2 YFSETQ. Germline trimming cut 4 bases from V and 4 bases from J; bases unmatched to any gene: 5.

The chain employs TRBV7-2 and TRBJ2-3; 10 bases fit TRBD2. In germline, CDR1 is SGHTA, CDR2 FQGNSA. The CDR3 is 15 residues long. After removal of 4 bases from V and 4 bases from J, the junction contained 5 bases not matched to a gene. CDR3 in DNA: TGTGCCAGCAGCTACTCTAGCGGGAGATCAGATACGCAGTATTTT. Its protein product is CASSYSSGRSDTQYF.

The chain has TRBV5-1 and TRBJ1-1; no reliable D call. The V and J ends lost 4 bases and 1 base respectively, with 11 bases between them. The CDR3 totals 14 residues. Germline V gives CDR1 SGHRS, CDR2 YFSETQ. CDR3: CASSEGAGNTEAFF. The DNA for the CDR3 is TGCGCCAGCAGCGAGGGTGCGGGGAACACTGAAGCTTTCTTT.

The CDR3 here is CASSITGGAGNTEAFF. In nucleotides, the CDR3 is TGTGCCAGTAGTATCACAGGGGGCGCGGGGAACACTGAAGCTTTCTTT. V and J are TRBV19 and TRBJ1-1, with 9 bases lining up with TRBD1. J lost 1 base, V lost 3 bases, and 6 bases had no gene match. Germline V gives CDR1 LNHDA, CDR2 SQIVND (reference sequence). The CDR3 sequence is 16 residues long.

The rearrangement links TRBV29-1 to TRBJ1-3; 10 nucleotides align to TRBD1. From germline, CDR1 is SQVTM and CDR2 ANQGSEA. J lost 4 bases, V lost 6 bases, and 6 bases had no gene match. This CDR3 is 14 amino acids long. CDR3 residues: CSVGTGEFGNTIYF. The CDR3 nucleotides are TGCAGCGTAGGGACAGGGGAGTTCGGAAACACCATATATTTT.

The chain has TRBV28 and TRBJ1-4; TRBD1 matches at 8 bases. After removal of 5 bases from V and 0 bases from J, the junction contained 8 bases not matched to a gene. The germline V gene encodes CDR1 MDHEN and CDR2 SYDVKM. The CDR3 contains 17 residues. Here the CDR3 reads CASSIGDRLSTNEKLFF. CDR3 nucleotide sequence: TGTGCCAGCAGTATCGGGGACAGGCTCTCAACTAATGAAAAACTGTTTTTT.